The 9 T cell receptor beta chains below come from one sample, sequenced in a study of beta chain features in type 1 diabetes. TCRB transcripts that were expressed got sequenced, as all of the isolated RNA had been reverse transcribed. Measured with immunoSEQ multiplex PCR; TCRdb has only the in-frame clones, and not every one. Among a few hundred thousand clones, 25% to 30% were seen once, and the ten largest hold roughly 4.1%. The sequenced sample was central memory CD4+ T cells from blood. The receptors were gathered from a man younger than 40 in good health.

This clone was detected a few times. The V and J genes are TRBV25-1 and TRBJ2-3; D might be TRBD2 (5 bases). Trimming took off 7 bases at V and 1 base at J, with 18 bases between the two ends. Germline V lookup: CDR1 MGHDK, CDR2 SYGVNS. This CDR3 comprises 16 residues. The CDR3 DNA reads TGTGCCAGCAACCGGGGAGCGAAGAGCGGCACAGATACGCAGTATTTT. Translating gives CASNRGAKSGTDTQYF.

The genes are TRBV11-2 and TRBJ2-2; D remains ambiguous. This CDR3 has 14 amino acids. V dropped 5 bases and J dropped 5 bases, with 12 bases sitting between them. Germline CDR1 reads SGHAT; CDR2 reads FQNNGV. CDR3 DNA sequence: TGTGCCAGCAGCCTCGTTCCGCTTACCGGGGAGCTGTTTTTT. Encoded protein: CASSLVPLTGELFF.

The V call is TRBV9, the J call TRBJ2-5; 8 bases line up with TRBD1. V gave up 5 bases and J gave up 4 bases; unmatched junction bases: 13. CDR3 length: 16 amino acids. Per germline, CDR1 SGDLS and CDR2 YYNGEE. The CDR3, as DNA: TGTGCCAGCAGTCCTCAGGGGGCTAAGGTGGGAGAGACCCAGTACTTC. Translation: CASSPQGAKVGETQYF.

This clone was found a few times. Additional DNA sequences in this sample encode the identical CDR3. The chain's CDR3 is CASSLGGENEQFF. CDR3 DNA: TGCGCCAGCAGCTTGGGTGGTGAAAATGAGCAGTTCTTC. The V gene is TRBV5-1, the J gene TRBJ2-1; unclear D gene. Germline V gene sequence: CDR1 SGHRS, CDR2 YFSETQ. The CDR3 consists of 13 residues. V gave up 0 bases and J gave up 7 bases, with 8 bases separating them.

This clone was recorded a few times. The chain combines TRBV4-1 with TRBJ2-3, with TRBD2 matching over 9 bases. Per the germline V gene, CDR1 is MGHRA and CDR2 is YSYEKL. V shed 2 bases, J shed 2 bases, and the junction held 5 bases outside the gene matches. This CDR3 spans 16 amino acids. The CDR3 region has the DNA TGCGCCAGCAGCCAAAGCCTAGCGGGGATCACAGATACGCAGTATTTT. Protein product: CASSQSLAGITDTQYF.

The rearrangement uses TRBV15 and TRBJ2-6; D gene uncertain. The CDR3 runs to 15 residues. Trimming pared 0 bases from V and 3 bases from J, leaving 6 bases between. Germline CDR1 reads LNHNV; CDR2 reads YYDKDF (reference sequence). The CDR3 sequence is CATSREGIGANVLTF. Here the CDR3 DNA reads TGTGCCACCAGCAGAGAAGGCATTGGGGCCAACGTCCTGACTTTC.

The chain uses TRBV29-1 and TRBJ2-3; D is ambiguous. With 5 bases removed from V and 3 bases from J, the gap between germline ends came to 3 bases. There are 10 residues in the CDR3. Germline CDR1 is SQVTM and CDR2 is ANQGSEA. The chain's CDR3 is CSVKTDTQYF. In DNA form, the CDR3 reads TGCAGCGTTAAAACAGATACGCAGTATTTT.

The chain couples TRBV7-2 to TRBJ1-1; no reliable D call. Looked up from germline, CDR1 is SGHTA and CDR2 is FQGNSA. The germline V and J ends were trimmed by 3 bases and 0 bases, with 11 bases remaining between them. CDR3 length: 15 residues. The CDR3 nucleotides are TGTGCCAGCAGCTTTAGGAGACAAGTGAACACTGAAGCTTTCTTT. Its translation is CASSFRRQVNTEAFF.

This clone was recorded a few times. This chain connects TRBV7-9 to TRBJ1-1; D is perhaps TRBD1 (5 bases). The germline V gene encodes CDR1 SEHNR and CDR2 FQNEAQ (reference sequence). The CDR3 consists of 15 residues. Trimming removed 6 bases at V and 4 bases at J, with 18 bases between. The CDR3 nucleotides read TGTGCCAGCAGTCGTCCGGGATCCGGGGGCACTGAAGCTTTCTTT. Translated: CASSRPGSGGTEAFF.